The clone carrying this TCR beta chain was seen at least ten times. This record comes from a study of Graves' ophthalmopathy and Graves' hyperthyroidism. Diagnosis was based on clinical symptoms, serum thyroxine, TRAb, thyroid ultrasound and orbital computed tomography. Amplified material comprised TCR beta CDR3 regions derived from RNA transcripts. The authors performed first-round RT-PCR with HTBI primers and then a second-round multiplex PCR. One entry per CDR3 protein, called by TCRdb with MiXCR from the multiplex PCR reads. The data show about 370,000 distinct CDR3 sequences, 15% to 20% seen once. There are 13 residues in the CDR3. The germline V gene encodes CDR1 MNHEY and CDR2 SVGEGT. V was clipped by 6 bases and J by 1 base, with 9 bases between them.

Sequenced input: peripheral blood. The receptor was derived from a young woman with Graves' ophthalmopathy. This sequence joins TRBV6-2 or TRBV6-3 and TRBJ2-5; D is uncertain. The CDR3 nucleotides read TGTGCCAGCAGAGAAAGCGCCCAAGAGACCCAGTACTTC. This translates into CASRESAQETQYF.